A selection of T cell receptor beta chains follows, all from one sample in a study of blood T cell repertoires in COVID-19. Using immunoSEQ multiplex PCR, the repertoire was profiled, and TCRdb retains in-frame clones only, with some absent. The profile shows 220,000 or so clones, 85% to 90% of them singletons. Source material: peripheral blood. These TCRs come from a woman between 45 and 65 years old with COVID-19, enrolled during active disease. The CDR3 runs from the conserved cysteine through the conserved F or W. Fields, in order: V gene, clone size, J gene, D gene, CDR3 protein, CDR3 DNA. The D gene is left open where the match is weak. Size tells how often a clone was seen (once, few, many) or the class of an expanded clone, and some rows leave it out.

>TRBV5-1|few|TRBJ1-6|.
CASSLVAGRDSPLHF
TGCGCCAGCAGCTTGGTAGCAGGGAGGGACTCACCCCTCCACTTT
>TRBV27|few|TRBJ2-1|.
CASKGADTMRRRQFF
TGTGCCAGCAAAGGGGCGGACACCATGAGGCGTAGGCAGTTCTTC
>TRBV20-1|.|TRBJ1-5|TRBD1
CSASGQGASFNQPQHF
TGCAGTGCTAGTGGGCAGGGGGCTTCCTTCAATCAGCCCCAGCATTTT
>TRBV15|.|TRBJ1-5|.
CATSRDWGGALNQPQHF
TGTGCCACCAGCAGAGATTGGGGAGGGGCCCTAAATCAGCCCCAGCATTTT
>TRBV24-1|.|TRBJ2-1|TRBD2
CATTAGGYNEQFF
TGTGCCACCACGGCGGGGGGCTACAATGAGCAGTTCTTC
>TRBV30|.|TRBJ2-1|.
CAWSARLGGRSYNEQFF
TGTGCTTGGAGTGCACGACTAGGAGGGCGCTCCTACAATGAGCAGTTCTTC
>TRBV30|once|TRBJ2-3|.
CAWSAGYFSTDTQYF
TGTGCCTGGAGTGCAGGGTACTTTAGCACAGATACGCAGTATTTT
>TRBV12-3/TRBV12-4|once|TRBJ2-1|TRBD1
CASTVQGSNEQFF
TGTGCCAGCACCGTACAGGGGTCCAATGAGCAGTTCTTC
>TRBV28|.|TRBJ2-3|.
CASSSRLYTQYF
TGTGCCAGCAGTTCTCGACTTTATACGCAGTATTTT
>TRBV6-5|.|TRBJ1-1|.
CASSSWTEAFF
TGTGCCAGCAGCTCTTGGACAGAAGCTTTCTTT
>TRBV9|.|TRBJ2-7|.
CASSAVQGTYEQYF
TGTGCCAGCAGCGCAGTACAGGGAACTTACGAGCAGTACTTC
>TRBV7-2|.|TRBJ1-1|.
CASSLVSSEAFF
TGTGCCAGCAGCTTAGTTAGCAGTGAAGCTTTCTTT
>TRBV5-4|.|TRBJ2-7|TRBD2
CASSGRGATYEQYF
TGTGCCAGCAGCGGGAGGGGCGCGACCTACGAGCAGTACTTC
>TRBV7-2|.|TRBJ1-4|TRBD1
CATSRTGSNEKLFF
TGTGCCACCTCGAGGACAGGGTCTAATGAAAAACTGTTTTTT
>TRBV2|.|TRBJ1-1|.
CASSVFTGSLTEAFF
TGTGCCAGCAGTGTGTTTACGGGGAGTCTCACTGAAGCTTTCTTT
>TRBV6-5|.|TRBJ1-2|.
CASSSGQTNYGYTF
TGTGCCAGCAGTTCCGGACAGACTAACTATGGCTACACCTTC
>TRBV29-1|.|TRBJ2-2|.
CSLSGPGGELFF
TGCAGCCTCTCCGGGCCGGGGGGGGAGCTGTTTTTT
>TRBV30|.|TRBJ1-1|.
CAWSVPGRTEAFF
TGTGCCTGGAGTGTACCGGGTCGCACTGAAGCTTTCTTT
>TRBV9|.|TRBJ2-5|TRBD1
CASSVRDRATETQYF
TGTGCCAGCAGCGTACGGGACAGGGCAACGGAGACCCAGTACTTC
>TRBV9|.|TRBJ1-6|.
CASSVGSSYNSPLHF
TGTGCCAGCAGCGTAGGCAGCTCCTATAATTCACCCCTCCACTTT
>TRBV6-6|.|TRBJ2-7|TRBD1
CASSYAKGTVIF
TGTGCCAGCAGTTACGCCAAGGGGACAGTGATCTTC
>TRBV2|.|TRBJ2-1|.
CASSPGQTNEQFF
TGTGCCAGCAGCCCCGGACAAACCAATGAGCAGTTCTTC
>TRBV24-1|.|TRBJ2-3|TRBD1
CATSDSGQADTQYF
TGTGCCACCAGTGATTCTGGACAGGCAGATACGCAGTATTTT
>TRBV5-1|.|TRBJ2-1|TRBD2
CASSPSGRGGLNEQFF
TGCGCCAGCAGCCCCTCAGGGCGGGGGGGCCTTAATGAGCAGTTCTTC
>TRBV19|.|TRBJ1-4|.
CASSIPTRAVNEKLFF
TGTGCCAGTAGTATTCCCACCAGGGCCGTTAATGAAAAACTGTTTTTT
>TRBV11-3|.|TRBJ1-1|.
CASSFRPGMNTEAFF
TGTGCCAGCAGCTTTCGGCCAGGTATGAACACTGAAGCTTTCTTT
>TRBV24-1|.|TRBJ2-2|.
CATSDIAEATGELFF
TGTGCCACCAGTGACATCGCGGAAGCCACCGGGGAGCTGTTTTTT
>TRBV9|.|TRBJ1-1|TRBD1
CASSTGGQGTEAFF
TGTGCCAGCTCGACAGGGGGCCAAGGCACTGAAGCTTTCTTT
>TRBV7-8|.|TRBJ1-4|TRBD1
CASSFFRTGGEKLFF
TGTGCCAGCAGCTTTTTCAGGACAGGGGGAGAAAAACTGTTTTTT
>TRBV3-1/TRBV3-2|.|TRBJ2-3|TRBD2
CASSLAGLDTQYF
TGTGCCAGCAGCCTAGCGGGGTTGGATACGCAGTATTTT
>TRBV19|once|TRBJ2-7|.
CASRALDSPRYEQYF
TGTGCCAGTAGAGCTCTGGACTCCCCGCGCTACGAGCAGTACTTC
>TRBV19|.|TRBJ1-3|TRBD1
CASRSLKQGLSGNTIYF
TGTGCCAGTCGGTCGCTAAAACAGGGGCTCTCTGGAAACACCATATATTTT
>TRBV3-1/TRBV3-2|many|TRBJ1-1|.
CASNQGLNTEAFF
TGTGCCAGCAACCAGGGCCTAAACACTGAAGCTTTCTTT
>TRBV30|.|TRBJ2-7|TRBD1
CASQGADYEQYF
TGTGCCTCCCAGGGGGCTGATTACGAGCAGTACTTC
>TRBV9|.|TRBJ1-2|.
CASSSRGWFEDGYTF
TGTGCCAGCAGCTCCCGCGGTTGGTTCGAGGATGGCTACACCTTC
>TRBV5-1|few|TRBJ2-3|.
CASSLAGNPTDTQYF
TGCGCCAGCAGCTTGGCCGGTAATCCGACAGATACGCAGTATTTT
>TRBV9|.|TRBJ1-1|.
CASSRQTGANTEAFF
TGTGCCAGCAGCAGGCAGACAGGAGCGAACACTGAAGCTTTCTTT
>TRBV7-2|.|TRBJ2-7|TRBD1
CASSLRGQLFSYEQYF
TGTGCCAGCAGCTTGAGGGGACAGCTCTTCTCCTACGAGCAGTACTTC
>TRBV19|.|TRBJ2-1|.
CASNNGNEGEQFF
TGTGCCAGTAACAATGGGAACGAGGGTGAGCAGTTCTTC
>TRBV4-1|.|TRBJ2-3|.
CASSQPPGQRTDTQYF
TGCGCCAGCAGCCAACCTCCAGGACAGCGCACAGATACGCAGTATTTT
>TRBV6-6|few|TRBJ1-5|TRBD1
CASSSDRVYNQPQHF
TGTGCCAGCAGTTCGGACAGGGTCTACAATCAGCCCCAGCATTTT
>TRBV7-6|.|TRBJ2-3|TRBD2
CASSLGAGGTDTQYF
TGTGCCAGCAGCCTAGGGGCGGGGGGGACAGATACGCAGTATTTT
>TRBV2|.|TRBJ1-2|TRBD1
CASSRRQGSNGYTF
TGTGCCAGCAGTAGAAGACAGGGCTCGAATGGCTACACCTTC
>TRBV11-2|few|TRBJ1-1|.
CASSLPTRDTEAFF
TGTGCCAGCAGCTTACCCACCAGGGATACTGAAGCTTTCTTT
>TRBV5-6|.|TRBJ2-2|TRBD1
CASSLRSQGARGGELFF
TGTGCCAGCAGCTTGCGTTCCCAGGGGGCGCGAGGCGGGGAGCTGTTTTTT
>TRBV15|.|TRBJ1-2|.
CATSPRVTGYGYTF
TGTGCCACCAGTCCTCGGGTAACGGGCTATGGCTACACCTTC
>TRBV9|.|TRBJ2-1|TRBD2
CASSVSLAGKAYNEQFF
TGTGCCAGCAGCGTATCGTTAGCGGGGAAGGCCTACAATGAGCAGTTCTTC
>TRBV12-5|.|TRBJ1-3|.
CASGPGLPGNTIYF
TGTGCTAGTGGTCCTGGACTCCCTGGAAACACCATATATTTT
>TRBV7-8|.|TRBJ2-7|.
CASSSPRGGGGEQYF
TGTGCCAGCAGCTCCCCCCGGGGAGGGGGAGGCGAGCAGTACTTC
>TRBV27|.|TRBJ1-6|.
CASRLTGGAGPLHF
TGTGCCAGTAGGTTAACGGGGGGCGCGGGGCCCCTCCACTTT